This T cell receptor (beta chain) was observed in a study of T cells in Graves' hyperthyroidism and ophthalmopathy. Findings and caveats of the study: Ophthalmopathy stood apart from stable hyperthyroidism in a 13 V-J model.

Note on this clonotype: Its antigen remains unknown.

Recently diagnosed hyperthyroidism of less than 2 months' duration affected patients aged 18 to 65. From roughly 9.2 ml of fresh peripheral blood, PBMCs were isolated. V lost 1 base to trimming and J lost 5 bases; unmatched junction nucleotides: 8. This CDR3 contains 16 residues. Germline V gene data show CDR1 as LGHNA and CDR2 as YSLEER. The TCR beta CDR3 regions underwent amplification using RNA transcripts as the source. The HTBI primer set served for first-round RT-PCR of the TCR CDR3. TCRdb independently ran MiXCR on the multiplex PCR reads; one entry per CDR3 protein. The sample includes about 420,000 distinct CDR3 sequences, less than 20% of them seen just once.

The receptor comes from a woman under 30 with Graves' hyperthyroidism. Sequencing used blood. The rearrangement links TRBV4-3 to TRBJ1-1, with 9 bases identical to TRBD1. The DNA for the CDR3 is TGCGCCAGCAGCCAAGTTGACGCGACAGGGGGAACTGAAGCTTTCTTT. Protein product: CASSQVDATGGTEAFF.